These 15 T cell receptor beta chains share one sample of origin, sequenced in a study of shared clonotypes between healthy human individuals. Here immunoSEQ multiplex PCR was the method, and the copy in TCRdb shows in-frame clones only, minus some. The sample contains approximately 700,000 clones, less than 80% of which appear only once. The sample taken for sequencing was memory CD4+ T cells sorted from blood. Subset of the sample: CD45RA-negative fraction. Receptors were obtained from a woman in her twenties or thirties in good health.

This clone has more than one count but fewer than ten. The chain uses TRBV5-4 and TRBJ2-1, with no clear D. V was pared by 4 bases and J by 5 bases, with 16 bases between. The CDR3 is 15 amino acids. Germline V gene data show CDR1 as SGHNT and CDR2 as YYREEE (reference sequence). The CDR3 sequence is CASSDATTGHNEQFF. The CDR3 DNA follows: TGTGCCAGCAGCGATGCAACCACTGGCCACAATGAGCAGTTCTTC.

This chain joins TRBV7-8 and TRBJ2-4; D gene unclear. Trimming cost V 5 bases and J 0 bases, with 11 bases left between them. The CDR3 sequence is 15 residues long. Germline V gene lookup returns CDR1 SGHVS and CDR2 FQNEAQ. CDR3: CASSRKAEAKNIQYF. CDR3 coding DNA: TGTGCCAGCAGCCGAAAGGCTGAAGCCAAAAACATTCAGTACTTC.

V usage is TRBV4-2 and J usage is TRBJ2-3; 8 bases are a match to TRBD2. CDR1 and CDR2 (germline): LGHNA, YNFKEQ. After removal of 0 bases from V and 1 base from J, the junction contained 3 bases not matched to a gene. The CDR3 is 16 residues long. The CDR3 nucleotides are TGTGCCAGCAGCCAAGATTCAGCGGGGGGCACAGATACGCAGTATTTT. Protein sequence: CASSQDSAGGTDTQYF.

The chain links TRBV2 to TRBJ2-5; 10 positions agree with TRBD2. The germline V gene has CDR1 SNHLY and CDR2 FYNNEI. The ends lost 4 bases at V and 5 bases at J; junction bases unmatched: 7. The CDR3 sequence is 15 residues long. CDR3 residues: CASSGPSGSRETQYF. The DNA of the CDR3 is TGTGCCAGCAGTGGACCTAGCGGGAGCAGGGAGACCCAGTACTTC. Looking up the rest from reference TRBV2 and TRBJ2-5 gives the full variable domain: EPEVTQTPSHQVTQMGQEVILRCVPISNHLYFYWYRQILGQKVEFLVSFYNNEISEKSEIFDDQFSVERPDGSNFTLKIRSTKLEDSAMYFCASSGPSGSRETQYFGPGTRLLVL.

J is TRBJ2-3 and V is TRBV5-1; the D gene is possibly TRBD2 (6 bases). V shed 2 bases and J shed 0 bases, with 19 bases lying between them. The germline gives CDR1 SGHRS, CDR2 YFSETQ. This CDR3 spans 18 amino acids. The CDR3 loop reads CASSFRSGWAGSTDTQYF. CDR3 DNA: TGCGCCAGCAGCTTCCGATCCGGCTGGGCGGGGAGCACAGATACGCAGTATTTT. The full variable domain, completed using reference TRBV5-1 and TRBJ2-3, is KAGVTQTPRYLIKTRGQQVTLSCSPISGHRSVSWYQQTPGQGLQFLFEYFSETQRNKGNFPGRFSGRQFSNSRSEMNVSTLELGDSALYLCASSFRSGWAGSTDTQYFGPGTRLTVL.

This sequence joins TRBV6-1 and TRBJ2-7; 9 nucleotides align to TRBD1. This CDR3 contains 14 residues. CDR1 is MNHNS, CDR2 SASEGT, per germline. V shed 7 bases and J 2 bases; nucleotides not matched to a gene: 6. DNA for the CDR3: TGTGCCAGCACCGGACAGGGGACCCCCTACGAGCAGTACTTC. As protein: CASTGQGTPYEQYF.

The CDR3 spells CASRRAGSHTGELFF. CDR3 sequence (DNA): TGTGCCAGCAGGCGGGCAGGGTCCCACACCGGGGAGCTGTTTTTT. The chain links TRBV25-1 to TRBJ2-2, with D perhaps assigned TRBD1 or TRBD2 (5 bases each). Germline CDR1 reads MGHDK; CDR2 reads SYGVNS. The CDR3 is 15 amino acids. V dropped 6 bases and J dropped 3 bases, with 14 bases sitting between them.

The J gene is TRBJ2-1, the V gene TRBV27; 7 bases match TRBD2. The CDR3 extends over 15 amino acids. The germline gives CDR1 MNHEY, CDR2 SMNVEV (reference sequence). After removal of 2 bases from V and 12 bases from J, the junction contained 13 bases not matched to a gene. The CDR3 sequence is CASSLVGGGAYRQFF. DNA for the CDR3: TGTGCCAGCAGTTTAGTGGGCGGGGGTGCCTATCGGCAGTTCTTC.

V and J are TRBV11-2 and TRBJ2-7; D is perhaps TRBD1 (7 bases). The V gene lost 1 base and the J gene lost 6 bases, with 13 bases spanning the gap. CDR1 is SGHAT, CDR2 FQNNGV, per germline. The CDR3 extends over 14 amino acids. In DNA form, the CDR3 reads TGTGCCAGCAGCTTAGTTTTTCAGGGGGGCGAGCAGTACTTC. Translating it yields CASSLVFQGGEQYF.

The CDR3 DNA sequence: TGTGCCAGCAGTTTTAGGGGAAATTTTGGAGAGACCCAGTACTTC. It is translated as CASSFRGNFGETQYF. This sequence joins TRBV27 and TRBJ2-5, with D maybe TRBD1 (5 bases). V was cut by 3 bases and J by 4 bases, with 15 bases left in between. CDR3 length: 15 amino acids. Germline V gives CDR1 MNHEY, CDR2 SMNVEV (reference sequence).

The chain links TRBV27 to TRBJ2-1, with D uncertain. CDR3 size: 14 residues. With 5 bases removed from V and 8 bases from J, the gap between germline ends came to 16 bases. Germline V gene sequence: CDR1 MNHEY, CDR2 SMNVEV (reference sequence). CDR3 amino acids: CASSPRFVADEQFF. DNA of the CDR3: TGTGCCAGCAGTCCCAGGTTTGTAGCCGATGAGCAGTTCTTC.

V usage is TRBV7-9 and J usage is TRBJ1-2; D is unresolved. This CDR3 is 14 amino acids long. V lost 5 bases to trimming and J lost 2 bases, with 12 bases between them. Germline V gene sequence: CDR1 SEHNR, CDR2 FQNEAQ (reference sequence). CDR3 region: CASSPLTVNYGYTF. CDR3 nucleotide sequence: TGTGCCAGCAGCCCCCTTACAGTGAACTATGGCTACACCTTC.

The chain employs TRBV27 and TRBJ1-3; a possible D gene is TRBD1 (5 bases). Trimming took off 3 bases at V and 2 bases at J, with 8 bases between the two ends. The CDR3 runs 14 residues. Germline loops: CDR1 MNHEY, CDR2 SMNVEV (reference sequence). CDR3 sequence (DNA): TGTGCCAGCAGTTTTTCGGGGGCTGGAAACACCATATATTTT. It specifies CASSFSGAGNTIYF.

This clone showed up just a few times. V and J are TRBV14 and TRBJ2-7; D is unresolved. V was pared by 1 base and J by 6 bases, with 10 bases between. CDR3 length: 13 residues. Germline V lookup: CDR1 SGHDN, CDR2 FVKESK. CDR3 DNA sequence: TGTGCCAGCAGCCAAGCCTGGTACTCCGAGCAGTACTTC. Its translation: CASSQAWYSEQYF.

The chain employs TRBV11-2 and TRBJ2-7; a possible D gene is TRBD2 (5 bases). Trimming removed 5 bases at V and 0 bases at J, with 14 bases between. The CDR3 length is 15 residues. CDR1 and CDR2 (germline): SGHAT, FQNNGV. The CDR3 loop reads CASSTRRGSSYEQYF. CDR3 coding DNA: TGTGCCAGCAGCACCCGACGGGGAAGCTCCTACGAGCAGTACTTC.